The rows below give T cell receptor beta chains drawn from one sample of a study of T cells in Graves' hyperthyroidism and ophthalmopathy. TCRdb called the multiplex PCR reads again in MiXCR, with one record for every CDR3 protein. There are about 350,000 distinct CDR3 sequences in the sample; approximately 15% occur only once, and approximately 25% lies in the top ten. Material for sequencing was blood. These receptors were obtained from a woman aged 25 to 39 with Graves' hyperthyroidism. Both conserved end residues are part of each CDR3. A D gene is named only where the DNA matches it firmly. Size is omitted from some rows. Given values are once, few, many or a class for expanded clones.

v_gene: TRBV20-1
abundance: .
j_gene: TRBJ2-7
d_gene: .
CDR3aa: CSATTSTPFYGQYF
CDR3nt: TGCAGTGCAACCACAAGCACCCCATTTTACGGGCAGTACTTC

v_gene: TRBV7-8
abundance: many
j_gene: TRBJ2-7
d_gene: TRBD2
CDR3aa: CASSLLAVSSYEQYF
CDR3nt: TGTGCCAGCAGCTTACTAGCGGTTAGCTCCTACGAGCAGTACTTC

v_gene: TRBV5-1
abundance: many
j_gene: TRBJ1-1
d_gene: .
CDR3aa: CASSLDNRNTEAFF
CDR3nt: TGCGCCAGCAGCTTGGATAACAGGAACACTGAAGCTTTCTTT

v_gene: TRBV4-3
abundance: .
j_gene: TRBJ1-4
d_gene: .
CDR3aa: CASSQEARGFEKLFF
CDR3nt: TGCGCCAGCAGCCAAGAGGCCAGGGGTTTTGAAAAACTGTTTTTT

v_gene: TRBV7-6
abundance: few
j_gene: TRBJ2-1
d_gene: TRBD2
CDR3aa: CASSLGESGGEQFF
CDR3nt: TGTGCCAGCAGCTTAGGGGAGAGCGGGGGCGAGCAGTTCTTC

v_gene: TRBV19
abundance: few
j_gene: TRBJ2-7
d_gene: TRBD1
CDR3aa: CASSPRTGVGYEQYF
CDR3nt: TGTGCCAGTAGTCCCAGGACAGGGGTCGGCTACGAGCAGTACTTC

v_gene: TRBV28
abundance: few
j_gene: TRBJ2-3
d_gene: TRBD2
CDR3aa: CASTLGGGSTDTQYF
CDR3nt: TGTGCCAGCACCCTCGGGGGGGGGAGCACAGATACGCAGTATTTT

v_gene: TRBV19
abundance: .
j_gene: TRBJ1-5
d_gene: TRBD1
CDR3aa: CASSPHRQGLYQLPQHF
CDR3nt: TGTGCCAGTAGTCCCCATCGACAGGGCCTATACCAGTTGCCCCAGCATTTT

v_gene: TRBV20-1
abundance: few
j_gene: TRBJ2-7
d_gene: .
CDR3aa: CSARPGLSYEQYF
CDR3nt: TGCAGTGCTAGACCGGGACTTTCCTACGAGCAGTACTTC

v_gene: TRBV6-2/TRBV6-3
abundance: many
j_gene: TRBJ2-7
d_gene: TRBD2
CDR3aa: CASSYDAGGTYEQYF
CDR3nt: TGTGCCAGCAGTTACGACGCGGGAGGGACCTACGAGCAGTACTTC

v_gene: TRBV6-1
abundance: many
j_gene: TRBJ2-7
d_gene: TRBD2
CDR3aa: CASSEASRTSAYEQYF
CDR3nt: TGTGCCAGCAGTGAAGCCTCCCGGACTAGCGCGTACGAGCAGTACTTC

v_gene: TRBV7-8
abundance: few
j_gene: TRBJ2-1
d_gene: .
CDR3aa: CASTPPSNEQFF
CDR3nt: TGTGCCAGCACCCCACCCAGTAATGAGCAGTTCTTC

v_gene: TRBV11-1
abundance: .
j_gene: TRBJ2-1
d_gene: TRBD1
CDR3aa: CASSPGTGLGSSYNEQFF
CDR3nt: TGTGCCAGCAGCCCCGGGACAGGCCTCGGAAGCTCCTACAATGAGCAGTTCTTC

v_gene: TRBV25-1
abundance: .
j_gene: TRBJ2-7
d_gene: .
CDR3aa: CASSVGGRALYEQYF
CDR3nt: TGTGCCAGCAGTGTAGGGGGGAGGGCCTTATACGAGCAGTACTTC

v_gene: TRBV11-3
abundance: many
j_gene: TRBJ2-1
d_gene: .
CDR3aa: CASSLVRDNEQFF
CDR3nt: TGTGCCAGCAGCTTAGTCAGAGACAATGAGCAGTTCTTC

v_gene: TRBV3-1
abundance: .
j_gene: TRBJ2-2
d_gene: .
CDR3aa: CASSQGPRSGVGELFF
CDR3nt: TGTGCCAGCAGCCAAGGACCCCGAAGTGGGGTGGGGGAGCTGTTTTTT

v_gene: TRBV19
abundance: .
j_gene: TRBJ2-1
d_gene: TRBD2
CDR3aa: CASSSTSETEQFF
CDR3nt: TGTGCCAGTAGTTCGACTAGCGAGACTGAGCAGTTCTTC

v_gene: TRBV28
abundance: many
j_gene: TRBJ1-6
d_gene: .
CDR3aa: CASSSSTGSGSPLHF
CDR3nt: TGTGCCAGCAGTTCATCAACAGGGTCAGGGTCACCCCTCCACTTT

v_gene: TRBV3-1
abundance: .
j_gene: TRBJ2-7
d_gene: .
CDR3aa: CASSTWGEQYF
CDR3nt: TGTGCCAGCAGCACCTGGGGGGAGCAGTACTTC

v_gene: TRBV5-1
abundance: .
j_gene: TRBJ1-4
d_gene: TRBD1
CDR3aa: CASSLGADRANEKLFF
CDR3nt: TGCGCCAGCAGCTTGGGTGCAGACAGGGCTAATGAAAAACTGTTTTTT

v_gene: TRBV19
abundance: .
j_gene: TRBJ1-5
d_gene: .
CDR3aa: CASSKGYQPQHF
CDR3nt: TGTGCCAGTAGTAAAGGTTACCAGCCCCAGCATTTT

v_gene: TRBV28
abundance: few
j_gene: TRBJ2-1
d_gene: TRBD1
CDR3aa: CASSQRQGTYNEQFF
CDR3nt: TGTGCCAGCAGTCAAAGACAGGGAACCTACAATGAGCAGTTCTTC

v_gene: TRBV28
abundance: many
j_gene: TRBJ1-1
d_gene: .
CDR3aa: CASSFIRGANTEAFF
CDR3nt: TGTGCCAGCAGTTTTATAAGAGGGGCGAACACTGAAGCTTTCTTT

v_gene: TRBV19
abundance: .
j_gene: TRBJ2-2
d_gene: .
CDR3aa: CASSLSIGGSGELFF
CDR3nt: TGTGCCAGTAGTCTATCCATAGGGGGGTCCGGGGAGCTGTTTTTT

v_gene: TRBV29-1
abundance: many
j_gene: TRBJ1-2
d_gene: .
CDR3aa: CSVDEGGVGGYTF
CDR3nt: TGCAGCGTCGATGAGGGCGGAGTCGGTGGCTACACCTTC

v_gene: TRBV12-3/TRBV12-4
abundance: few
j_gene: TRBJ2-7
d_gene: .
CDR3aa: CASSSPQLEQYF
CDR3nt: TGTGCCAGCAGCTCCCCGCAATTGGAGCAGTACTTC

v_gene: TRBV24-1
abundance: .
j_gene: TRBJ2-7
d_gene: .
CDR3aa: CATSALDGYEQYF
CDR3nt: TGTGCCACCAGTGCCCTGGACGGCTACGAGCAGTACTTC

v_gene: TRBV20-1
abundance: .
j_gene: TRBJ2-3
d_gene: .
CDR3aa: CSARTPTRRNTDTQYF
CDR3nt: TGCAGTGCTAGAACTCCGACTAGACGAAACACAGATACGCAGTATTTT

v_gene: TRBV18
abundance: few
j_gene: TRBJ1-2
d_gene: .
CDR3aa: CASSPREPNYGYTF
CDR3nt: TGTGCCAGCTCCCCCCGGGAGCCCAACTATGGCTACACCTTC

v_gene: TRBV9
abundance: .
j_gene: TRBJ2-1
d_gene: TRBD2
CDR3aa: CAGGRTSGTPSNEQFF
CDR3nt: TGTGCCGGAGGGAGGACAAGCGGGACCCCCTCCAATGAGCAGTTCTTC

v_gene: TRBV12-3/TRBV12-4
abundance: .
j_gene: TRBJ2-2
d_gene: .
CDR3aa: CASSLARGVNTGELFF
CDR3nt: TGTGCCAGCAGTTTAGCGAGGGGGGTAAACACCGGGGAGCTGTTTTTT

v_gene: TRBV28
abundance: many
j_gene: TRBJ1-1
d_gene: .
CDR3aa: CASSFPGDTEAFF
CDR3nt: TGTGCCAGCAGTTTCCCAGGGGACACTGAAGCTTTCTTT

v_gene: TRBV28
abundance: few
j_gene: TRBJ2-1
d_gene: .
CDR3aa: CASLRGDSYYNEQFF
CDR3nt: TGTGCCAGCTTAAGGGGAGACAGTTATTACAATGAGCAGTTCTTC

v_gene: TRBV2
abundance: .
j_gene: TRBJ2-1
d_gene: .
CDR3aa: CASSGWRDNEQFF
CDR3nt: TGTGCCAGCAGTGGTTGGCGGGACAATGAGCAGTTCTTC

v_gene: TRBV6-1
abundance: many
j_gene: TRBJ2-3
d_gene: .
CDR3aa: CASSQGLRGGTDTQYF
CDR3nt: TGTGCCAGCAGTCAGGGTCTAAGAGGGGGCACAGATACGCAGTATTTT

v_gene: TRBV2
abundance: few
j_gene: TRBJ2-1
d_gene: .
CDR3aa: CASMANPGHLYNEQFF
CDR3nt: TGTGCCAGCATGGCCAACCCGGGACACCTCTACAATGAGCAGTTCTTC

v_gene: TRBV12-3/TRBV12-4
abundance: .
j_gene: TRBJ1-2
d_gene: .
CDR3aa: CASSLGGLNGYTF
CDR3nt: TGTGCCAGCAGTTTAGGGGGGCTGAACGGCTACACCTTC

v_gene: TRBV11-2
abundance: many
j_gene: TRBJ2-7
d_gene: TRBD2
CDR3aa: CASSSPGTTVYEQYF
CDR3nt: TGTGCCAGCAGCTCCCCCGGGACTACCGTCTACGAGCAGTACTTC

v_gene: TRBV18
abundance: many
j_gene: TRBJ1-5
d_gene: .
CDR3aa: CASSPQGKSNQPQHF
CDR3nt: TGTGCCAGCTCACCTCAGGGCAAATCCAATCAGCCCCAGCATTTT

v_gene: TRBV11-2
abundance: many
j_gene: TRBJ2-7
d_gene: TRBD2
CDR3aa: CASRSAGGPYEQYF
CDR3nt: TGTGCCAGCAGGTCGGCGGGAGGGCCCTACGAGCAGTACTTC